These 14 T cell receptor beta chains were sequenced from one sample in a study of blood T cells in healthy people across ages. With a J-beta primer mix and a sample-barcoded 5' primer, a second PCR ran about 6 to 11 cycles. MiXCR was run by TCRdb on the 5' RACE reads, yielding one entry per CDR3 protein. The table has about 600,000 distinct CDR3 sequences, around 48% seen once. Sequenced sample: blood. Every receptor here comes from a man older than 75 in good health.

The chain employs TRBV12-3 or TRBV12-4 and TRBJ2-5; a possible D gene is TRBD2 (6 bases). The J call could be wrong; TRBJ2-7 is a better fit for the DNA end. The CDR3 contains 15 residues. The chain's CDR3 is CASSRQGQRASEQYF. The CDR3, as DNA: TGTGCCAGCAGTCGCCAAGGGCAGCGGGCGAGCGAGCAGTACTTC.

The chain recombines TRBV7-9 with TRBJ2-1; 8 nucleotides line up with TRBD1. This CDR3 spans 16 amino acids. CDR1 is SEHNR and CDR2 is FQNEAQ in the germline V gene (reference sequence). V trimming: 4 bases; J trimming: 10 bases; junction bases outside the gene matches: 15. In nucleotides, the CDR3 is TGTGCCAGCAGCTCGGAGTTCCGGGACAGGCCCTACGAGCAGTTCTTC. Residues: CASSSEFRDRPYEQFF.

This chain joins TRBV5-1 and TRBJ1-2, with D tentatively TRBD1 (5 bases). The CDR3 totals 14 residues. Germline CDR1 SGHRS, CDR2 YFSETQ. V shed 4 bases and J shed 4 bases, with 14 bases lying between them. The CDR3 region has the DNA TGCGCCAGCAGCCCGACCGGGACGGCCTATGGCTACACCTTC. It is translated as CASSPTGTAYGYTF. Looking up the rest from reference TRBV5-1 and TRBJ1-2 gives the full variable domain: KAGVTQTPRYLIKTRGQQVTLSCSPISGHRSVSWYQQTPGQGLQFLFEYFSETQRNKGNFPGRFSGRQFSNSRSEMNVSTLELGDSALYLCASSPTGTAYGYTFGSGTRLTVV.

This clonotype was detected a few times. The chain employs TRBV7-2 and TRBJ2-2; 12 nucleotides match TRBD2. The CDR3 is 15 residues long. The germline gives CDR1 SGHTA, CDR2 FQGNSA. The ends lost 3 bases at V and 6 bases at J; junction bases unmatched: 2. CDR3 loop: CASSLTSGSPGELFF. CDR3 nucleotide sequence: TGTGCCAGCAGCTTGACTAGCGGGAGTCCCGGGGAGCTGTTTTTT.

The chain recombines TRBV7-6 with TRBJ2-3; TRBD2 agrees at 9 bases. Looked up from germline, CDR1 is SGHVS and CDR2 is FNYEAQ. J lost 3 bases, V lost 5 bases, and 9 bases had no gene match. This CDR3 comprises 16 residues. CDR3 in DNA: TGTGCCAGCAGCCCCTGGGATAGCGGGAGTACAGATACGCAGTATTTT. Protein: CASSPWDSGSTDTQYF.

This chain uses TRBV28 with TRBJ2-1, with D perhaps matching TRBD2 (6 bases). CDR3 length: 15 residues. Germline loops: CDR1 MDHEN, CDR2 SYDVKM. V lost 6 bases to trimming and J lost 7 bases, with 19 bases between them. The CDR3 protein is CASRSQGVRENEQFF. CDR3 nucleotides: TGTGCCAGCAGAAGTCAGGGTGTACGGGAGAATGAGCAGTTCTTC.

The chain employs TRBV10-3 and TRBJ1-2, with D maybe TRBD1 (5 bases). This CDR3 contains 14 residues. CDR1 and CDR2 from the germline V gene are ENHRY and SYGVKD. The V gene lost 8 bases and the J gene lost 8 bases, with 21 bases spanning the gap. CDR3 region: CAIHYGEGERGYTF. The CDR3 bases are TGTGCCATCCACTACGGGGAAGGGGAACGCGGCTACACCTTC.

The sample holds a few counts of this clonotype. V usage is TRBV10-3 and J usage is TRBJ2-7; D is unclear. The CDR3 length is 10 residues. V lost 8 bases and J lost 4, with 6 bases in between. The germline gives CDR1 ENHRY, CDR2 SYGVKD. The CDR3 reads CAIGNYEQYF. DNA of the CDR3: TGTGCCATCGGAAATTACGAGCAGTACTTC.

V and J are TRBV7-2 and TRBJ2-7, with 8 bases fitting TRBD1. Germline V gene sequence: CDR1 SGHTA, CDR2 FQGNSA. Trimming cost V 4 bases and J 2 bases; bases outside gene matches: 7. CDR3 length: 15 amino acids. This CDR3 reads CASSSPDRVTYEQYF. The CDR3 nucleotides are TGTGCCAGCAGCTCCCCGGACAGGGTTACCTACGAGCAGTACTTC.

In its sample, this clonotype was seen a few times. The chain has TRBV25-1 and TRBJ1-2, with D unclear. CDR3 length: 14 amino acids. Germline CDR1 reads MGHDK; CDR2 reads SYGVNS. V lost 1 base, J lost 0 bases, and 6 bases lay in between. CDR3 in DNA: TGTGCCAGCAGTGAATTGGATACTAACTATGGCTACACCTTC. It translates to CASSELDTNYGYTF.

This clonotype has only a few counts. DNA of the CDR3: TGCAGTGCCCTAGCGGGAGAGACAGATACGCAGTATTTT. This translates into CSALAGETDTQYF. This chain joins TRBV20-1 and TRBJ2-3; 10 bases map to TRBD2. The CDR3 covers 13 residues. J lost 3 bases, V lost 6 bases, and 3 bases had no gene match. The germline V gene encodes CDR1 DFQATT and CDR2 SNEGSKA (reference sequence).

The chain has TRBV12-3 or TRBV12-4 and TRBJ1-4; D unresolved. V lost 3 bases to trimming and J lost 6 bases, with 5 bases between them. This CDR3 is 12 amino acids long. CDR3 nucleotides: TGTGCCAGCAGTTTGACGGATGAAAAACTGTTTTTT. Amino acid sequence: CASSLTDEKLFF.

This chain joins TRBV27 and TRBJ2-5; the D gene is possibly TRBD1 (5 bases). Looked up from germline, CDR1 is MNHEY and CDR2 is SMNVEV (reference sequence). The CDR3 totals 13 residues. V was pared by 6 bases and J by 1 base, with 9 bases between. CDR3 sequence reads: CASSRRVQETQYF. In DNA form, the CDR3 reads TGTGCCAGCAGCCGCAGGGTCCAAGAGACCCAGTACTTC.

The rearrangement links TRBV7-6 to TRBJ2-7; D might be TRBD1 (5 bases). Trimming left V 4 bases short and J 6 bases short, with 13 bases between. CDR3 length: 13 amino acids. Germline V CDR1 and CDR2: SGHVS, FNYEAQ. The CDR3 reads CASSSPGLGEQYF. The CDR3 bases are TGTGCCAGCAGCTCCCCAGGGCTCGGCGAGCAGTACTTC.